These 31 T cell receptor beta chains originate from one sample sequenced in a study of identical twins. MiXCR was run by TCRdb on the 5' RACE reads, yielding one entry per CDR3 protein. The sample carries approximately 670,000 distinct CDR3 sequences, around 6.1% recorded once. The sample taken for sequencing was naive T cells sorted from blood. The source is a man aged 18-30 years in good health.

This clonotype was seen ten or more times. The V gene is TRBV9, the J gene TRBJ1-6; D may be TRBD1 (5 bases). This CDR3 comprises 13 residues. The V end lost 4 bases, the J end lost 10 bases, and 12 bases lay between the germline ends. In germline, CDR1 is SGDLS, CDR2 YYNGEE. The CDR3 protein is CASSPQAGSPLHF. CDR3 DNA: TGTGCCAGCAGCCCACAGGCCGGCTCACCCCTCCACTTT.

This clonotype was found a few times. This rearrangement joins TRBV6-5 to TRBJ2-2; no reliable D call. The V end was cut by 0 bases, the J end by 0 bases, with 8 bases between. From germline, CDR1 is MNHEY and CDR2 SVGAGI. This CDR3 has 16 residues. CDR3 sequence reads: CASSYSPSPNTGELFF. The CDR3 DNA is TGTGCCAGCAGTTACTCGCCCAGTCCGAACACCGGGGAGCTGTTTTTT.

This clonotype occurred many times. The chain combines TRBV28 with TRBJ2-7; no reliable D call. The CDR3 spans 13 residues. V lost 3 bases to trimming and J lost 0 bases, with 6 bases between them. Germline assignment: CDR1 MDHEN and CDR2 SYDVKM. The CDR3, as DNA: TGTGCCAGCAGTTTGCAGAGCTCCTACGAGCAGTACTTC. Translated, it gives CASSLQSSYEQYF.

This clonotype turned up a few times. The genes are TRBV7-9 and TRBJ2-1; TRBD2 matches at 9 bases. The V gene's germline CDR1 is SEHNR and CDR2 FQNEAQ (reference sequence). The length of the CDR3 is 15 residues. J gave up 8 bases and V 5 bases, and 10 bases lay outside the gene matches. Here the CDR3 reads CASSPSPGLAYEQFF. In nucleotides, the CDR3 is TGTGCCAGCAGCCCGTCCCCGGGACTAGCCTATGAGCAGTTCTTC.

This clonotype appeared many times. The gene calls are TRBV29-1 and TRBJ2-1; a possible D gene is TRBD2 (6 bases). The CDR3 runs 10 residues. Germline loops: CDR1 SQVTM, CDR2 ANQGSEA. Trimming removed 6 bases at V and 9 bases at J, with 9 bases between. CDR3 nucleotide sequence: TGCAGCGTGGCGGGATTTGAGCAGTTCTTC. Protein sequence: CSVAGFEQFF.

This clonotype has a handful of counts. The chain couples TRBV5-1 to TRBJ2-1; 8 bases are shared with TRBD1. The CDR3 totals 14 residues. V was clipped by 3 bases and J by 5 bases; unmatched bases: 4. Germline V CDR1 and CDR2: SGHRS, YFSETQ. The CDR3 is CASSSGTGHNEQFF. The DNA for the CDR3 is TGCGCCAGCAGCTCCGGGACAGGCCACAATGAGCAGTTCTTC.

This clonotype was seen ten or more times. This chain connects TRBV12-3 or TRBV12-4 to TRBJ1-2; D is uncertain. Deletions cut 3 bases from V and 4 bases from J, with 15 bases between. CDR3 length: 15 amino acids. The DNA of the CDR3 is TGTGCCAGCAGTTTTGGCGCGACAACCCTCTATGGCTACACCTTC. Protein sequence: CASSFGATTLYGYTF.

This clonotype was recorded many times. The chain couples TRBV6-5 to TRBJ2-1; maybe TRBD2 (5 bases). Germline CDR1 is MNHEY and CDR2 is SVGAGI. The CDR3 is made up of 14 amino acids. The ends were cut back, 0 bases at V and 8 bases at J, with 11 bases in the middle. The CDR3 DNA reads TGTGCCAGCAGTTACTCGACCCTAGCATATGAGCAGTTCTTC. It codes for CASSYSTLAYEQFF.

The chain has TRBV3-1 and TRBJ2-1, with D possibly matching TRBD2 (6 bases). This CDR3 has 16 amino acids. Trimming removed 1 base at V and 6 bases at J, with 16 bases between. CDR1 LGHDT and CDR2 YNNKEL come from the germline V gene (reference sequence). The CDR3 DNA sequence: TGTGCCAGCAGCCAAGCCCCTGGGGGGAGGAGCAATGAGCAGTTCTTC. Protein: CASSQAPGGRSNEQFF.

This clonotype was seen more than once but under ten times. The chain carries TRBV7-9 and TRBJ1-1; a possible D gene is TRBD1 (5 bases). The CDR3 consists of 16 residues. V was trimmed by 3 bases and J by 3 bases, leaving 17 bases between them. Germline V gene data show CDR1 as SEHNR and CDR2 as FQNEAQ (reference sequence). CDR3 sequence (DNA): TGTGCCAGCAGCTTGAGAGCCCTCGGGGGGGACACTGAAGCTTTCTTT. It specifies CASSLRALGGDTEAFF.

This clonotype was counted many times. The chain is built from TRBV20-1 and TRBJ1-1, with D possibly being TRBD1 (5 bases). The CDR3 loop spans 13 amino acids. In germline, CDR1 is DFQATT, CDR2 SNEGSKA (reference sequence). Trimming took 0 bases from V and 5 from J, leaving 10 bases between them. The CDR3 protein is CSARDIRVTEAFF. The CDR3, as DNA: TGCAGTGCTAGAGATATCAGGGTGACTGAAGCTTTCTTT.

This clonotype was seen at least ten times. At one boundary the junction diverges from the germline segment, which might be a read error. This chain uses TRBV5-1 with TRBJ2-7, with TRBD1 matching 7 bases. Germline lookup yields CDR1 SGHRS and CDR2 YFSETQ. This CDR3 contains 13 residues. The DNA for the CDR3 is TGTGCCAGCAGCCCTGACAGGGCCTACGAGCAGTACTTC. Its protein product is CASSPDRAYEQYF.

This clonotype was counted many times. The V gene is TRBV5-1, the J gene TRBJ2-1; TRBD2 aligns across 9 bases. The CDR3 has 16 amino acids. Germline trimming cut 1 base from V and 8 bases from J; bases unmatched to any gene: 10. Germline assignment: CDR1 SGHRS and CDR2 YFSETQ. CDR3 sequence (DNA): TGCGCCAGCAGCTTGACCTTGACTAGCGGTATCGATGAGCAGTTCTTC. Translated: CASSLTLTSGIDEQFF.

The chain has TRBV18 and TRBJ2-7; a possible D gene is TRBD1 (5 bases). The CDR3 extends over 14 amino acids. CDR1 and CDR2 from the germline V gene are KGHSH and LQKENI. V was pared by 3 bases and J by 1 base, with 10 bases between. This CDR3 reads CASSPNQGSYEQYF. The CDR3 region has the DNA TGTGCCAGCTCACCCAATCAGGGTTCCTACGAGCAGTACTTC.

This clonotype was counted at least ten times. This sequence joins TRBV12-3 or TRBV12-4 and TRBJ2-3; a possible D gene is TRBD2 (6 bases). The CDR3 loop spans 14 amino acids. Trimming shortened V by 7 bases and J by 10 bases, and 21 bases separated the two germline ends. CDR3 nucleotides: TGTGCCAGCAAAAAGCCAGCGGGCTCCGGTGCGCAGTATTTT. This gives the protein CASKKPAGSGAQYF.

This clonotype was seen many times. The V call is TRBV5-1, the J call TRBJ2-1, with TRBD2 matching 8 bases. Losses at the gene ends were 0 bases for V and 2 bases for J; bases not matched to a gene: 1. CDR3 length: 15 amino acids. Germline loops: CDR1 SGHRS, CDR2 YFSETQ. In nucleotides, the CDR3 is TGCGCCAGCAGCTTGGGACTAGCGCCCTACAATGAGCAGTTCTTC. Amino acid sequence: CASSLGLAPYNEQFF.

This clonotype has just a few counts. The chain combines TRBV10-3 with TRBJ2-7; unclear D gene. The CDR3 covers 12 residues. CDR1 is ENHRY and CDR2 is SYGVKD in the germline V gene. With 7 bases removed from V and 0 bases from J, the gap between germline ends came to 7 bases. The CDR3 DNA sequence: TGTGCCATCACCGGACCCTCCTACGAGCAGTACTTC. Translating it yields CAITGPSYEQYF.

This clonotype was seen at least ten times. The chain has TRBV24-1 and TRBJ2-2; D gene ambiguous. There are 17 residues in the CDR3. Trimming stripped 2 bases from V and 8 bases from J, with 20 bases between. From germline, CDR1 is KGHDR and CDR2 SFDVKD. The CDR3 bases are TGTGCCACCAGTGATTCGCTGGTCACCTCCCTAAGAGGGGAGCTGTTTTTT. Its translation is CATSDSLVTSLRGELFF.

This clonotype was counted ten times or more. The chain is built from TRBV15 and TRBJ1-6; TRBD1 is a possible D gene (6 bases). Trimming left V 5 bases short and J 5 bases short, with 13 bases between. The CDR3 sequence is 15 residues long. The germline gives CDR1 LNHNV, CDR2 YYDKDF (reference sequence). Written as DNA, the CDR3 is TGTGCCACCAGCGGCGGGACACCGAATAATTCACCCCTCCACTTT. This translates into CATSGGTPNNSPLHF. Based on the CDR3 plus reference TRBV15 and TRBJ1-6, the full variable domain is DAMVIQNPRYQVTQFGKPVTLSCSQTLNHNVMYWYQQKSSQAPKLLFHYYDKDFNNEADTPDNFQSRRPNTSFCFLDIRSPGLGDTAMYLCATSGGTPNNSPLHFGNGTRLTVT.

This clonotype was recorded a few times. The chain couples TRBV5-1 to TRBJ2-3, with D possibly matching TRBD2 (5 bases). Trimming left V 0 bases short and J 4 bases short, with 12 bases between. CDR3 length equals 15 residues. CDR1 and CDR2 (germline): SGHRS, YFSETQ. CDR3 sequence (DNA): TGCGCCAGCAGCTTGGATACGGGAAGGTCAGATACGCAGTATTTT. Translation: CASSLDTGRSDTQYF.

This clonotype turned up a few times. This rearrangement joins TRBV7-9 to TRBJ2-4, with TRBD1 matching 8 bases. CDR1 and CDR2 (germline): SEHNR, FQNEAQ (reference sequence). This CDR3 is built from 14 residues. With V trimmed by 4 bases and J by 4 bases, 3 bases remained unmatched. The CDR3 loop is CASSSRQGKNIQYF. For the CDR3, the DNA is TGTGCCAGCAGCTCGAGACAGGGGAAAAACATTCAGTACTTC.

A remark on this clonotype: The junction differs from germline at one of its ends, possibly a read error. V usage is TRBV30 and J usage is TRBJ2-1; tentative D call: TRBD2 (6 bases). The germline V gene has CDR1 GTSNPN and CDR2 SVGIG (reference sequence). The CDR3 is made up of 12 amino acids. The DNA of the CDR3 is TGTGCCTGGGAGCGAAGGAGGGATGAGCAGCTCTTC. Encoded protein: CAWERRRDEQLF.

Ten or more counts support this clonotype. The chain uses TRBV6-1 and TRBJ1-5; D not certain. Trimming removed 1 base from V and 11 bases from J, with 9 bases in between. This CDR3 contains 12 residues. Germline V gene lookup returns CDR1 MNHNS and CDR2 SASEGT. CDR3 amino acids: CASSEVSIAQHF. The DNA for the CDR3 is TGTGCCAGCAGTGAAGTTTCGATAGCCCAGCATTTT.

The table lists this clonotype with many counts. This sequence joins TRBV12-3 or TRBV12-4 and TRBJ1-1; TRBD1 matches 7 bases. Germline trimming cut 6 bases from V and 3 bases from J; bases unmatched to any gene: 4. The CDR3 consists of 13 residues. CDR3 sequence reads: CASSSDRYTEAFF. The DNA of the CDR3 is TGTGCCAGCAGCTCGGACAGGTACACTGAAGCTTTCTTT.

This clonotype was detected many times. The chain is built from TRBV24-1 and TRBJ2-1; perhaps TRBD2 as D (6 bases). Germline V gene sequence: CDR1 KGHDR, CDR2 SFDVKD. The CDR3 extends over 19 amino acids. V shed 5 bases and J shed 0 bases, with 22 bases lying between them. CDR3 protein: CATSASGGDRDYSYNEQFF. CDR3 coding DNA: TGTGCCACCAGTGCCTCCGGAGGGGACCGGGATTACTCCTACAATGAGCAGTTCTTC.

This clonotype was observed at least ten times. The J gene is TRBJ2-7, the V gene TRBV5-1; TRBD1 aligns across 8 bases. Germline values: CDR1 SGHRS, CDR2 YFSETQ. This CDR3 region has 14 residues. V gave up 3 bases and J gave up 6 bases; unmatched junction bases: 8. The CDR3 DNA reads TGCGCCAGCAGCTCATCGCAGGGGGCGGGCGAGCAGTACTTC. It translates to CASSSSQGAGEQYF. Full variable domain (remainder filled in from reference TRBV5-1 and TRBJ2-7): KAGVTQTPRYLIKTRGQQVTLSCSPISGHRSVSWYQQTPGQGLQFLFEYFSETQRNKGNFPGRFSGRQFSNSRSEMNVSTLELGDSALYLCASSSSQGAGEQYFGPGTRLTVT.

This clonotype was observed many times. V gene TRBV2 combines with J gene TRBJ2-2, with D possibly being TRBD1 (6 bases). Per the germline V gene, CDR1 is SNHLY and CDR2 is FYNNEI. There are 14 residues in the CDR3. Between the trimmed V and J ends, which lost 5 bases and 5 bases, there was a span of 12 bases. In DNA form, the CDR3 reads TGTGCCAGCAGTACCGGGACATCTACCGGGGAGCTGTTTTTT. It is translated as CASSTGTSTGELFF.

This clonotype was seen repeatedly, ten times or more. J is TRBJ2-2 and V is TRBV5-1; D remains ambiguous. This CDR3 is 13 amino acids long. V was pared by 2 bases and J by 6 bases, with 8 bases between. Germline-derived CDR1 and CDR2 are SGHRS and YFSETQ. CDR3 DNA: TGCGCCAGCAGCTTCCAAGGGTCCGGGGAGCTGTTTTTT. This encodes CASSFQGSGELFF.

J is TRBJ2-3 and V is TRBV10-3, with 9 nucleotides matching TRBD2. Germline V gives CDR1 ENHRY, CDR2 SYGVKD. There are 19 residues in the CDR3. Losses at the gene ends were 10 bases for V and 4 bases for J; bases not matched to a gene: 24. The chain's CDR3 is CANTHRASGTLPPADTQYF. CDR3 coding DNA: TGTGCCAACACCCATCGGGCTAGCGGGACCCTACCGCCGGCAGATACGCAGTATTTT.

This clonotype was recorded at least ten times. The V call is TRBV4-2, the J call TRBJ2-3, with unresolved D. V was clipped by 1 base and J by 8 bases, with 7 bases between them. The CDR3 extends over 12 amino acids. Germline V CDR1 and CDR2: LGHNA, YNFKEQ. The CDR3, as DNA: TGTGCCAGCAGCCAAGTGGCAACTACGCAGTATTTT. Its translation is CASSQVATTQYF.

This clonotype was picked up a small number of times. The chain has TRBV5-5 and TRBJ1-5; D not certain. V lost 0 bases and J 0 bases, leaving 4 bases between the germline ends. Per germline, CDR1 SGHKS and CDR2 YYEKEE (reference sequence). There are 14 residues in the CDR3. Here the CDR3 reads CASSLANSNQPQHF. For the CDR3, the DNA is TGTGCCAGCAGCTTGGCTAATAGCAATCAGCCCCAGCATTTT.